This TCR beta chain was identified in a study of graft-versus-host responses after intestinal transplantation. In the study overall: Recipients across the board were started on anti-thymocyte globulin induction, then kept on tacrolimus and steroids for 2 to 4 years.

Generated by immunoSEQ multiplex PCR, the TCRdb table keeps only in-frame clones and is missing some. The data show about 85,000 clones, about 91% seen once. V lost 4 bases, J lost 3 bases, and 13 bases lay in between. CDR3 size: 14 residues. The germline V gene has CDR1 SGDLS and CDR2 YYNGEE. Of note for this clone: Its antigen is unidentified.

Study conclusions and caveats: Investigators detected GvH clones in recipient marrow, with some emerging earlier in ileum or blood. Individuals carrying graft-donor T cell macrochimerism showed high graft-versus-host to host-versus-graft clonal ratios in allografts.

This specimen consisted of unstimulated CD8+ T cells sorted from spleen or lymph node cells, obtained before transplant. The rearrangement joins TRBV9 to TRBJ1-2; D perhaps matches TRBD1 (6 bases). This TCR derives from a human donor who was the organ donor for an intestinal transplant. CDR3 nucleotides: TGTGCCAGCAGCCTCAACACAGGGTACTATGGCTACACCTTC. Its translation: CASSLNTGYYGYTF. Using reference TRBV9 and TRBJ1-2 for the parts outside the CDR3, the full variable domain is DSGVTQTPKHLITATGQRVTLRCSPRSGDLSVYWYQQSLDQGLQFLIQYYNGEERAKGNILERFSAQQFPDLHSELNLSSLELGDSALYFCASSLNTGYYGYTFGSGTRLTVV.